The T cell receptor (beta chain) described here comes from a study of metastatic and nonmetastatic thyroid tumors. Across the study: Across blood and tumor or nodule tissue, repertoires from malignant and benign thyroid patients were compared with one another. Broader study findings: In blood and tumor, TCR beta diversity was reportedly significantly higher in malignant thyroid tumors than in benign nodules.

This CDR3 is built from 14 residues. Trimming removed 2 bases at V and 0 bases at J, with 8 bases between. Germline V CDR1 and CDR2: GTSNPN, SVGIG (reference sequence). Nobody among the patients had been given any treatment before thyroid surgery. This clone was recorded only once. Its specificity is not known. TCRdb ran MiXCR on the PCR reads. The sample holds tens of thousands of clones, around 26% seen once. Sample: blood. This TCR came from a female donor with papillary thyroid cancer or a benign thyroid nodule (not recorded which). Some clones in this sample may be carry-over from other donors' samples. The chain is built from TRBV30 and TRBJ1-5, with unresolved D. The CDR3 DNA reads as TGTGCCTGGAGTTCTGGGAATAGCAATCAGCCCCAGCATTTT. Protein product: CAWSSGNSNQPQHF.